A single sample gave rise to the 14 T cell receptor beta chains below, sequenced in a study of cytomegalovirus exposure and HLA in healthy donors. Primers included in the PCR were 60 Vbeta and 13 Jbeta primers. Here immunoSEQ multiplex PCR was the method, and the copy in TCRdb shows in-frame clones only, minus some. The top ten hold 0.9% to 1% of the sample, which has approximately 160,000 clones, approximately 78% seen once. The sequenced material came from PBMCs. The receptors come from a girl between 2 and 10 years old in good health and CMV-seropositive.

The CDR3 region has the DNA TGTGCCAGCAGCCAAGATACCTCCGGGAGCCCCGGGGAGCTGTTTTTT. The encoded protein is CASSQDTSGSPGELFF. V and J are TRBV4-2 and TRBJ2-2, with a weak D call TRBD2 (6 bases). Germline CDR1 reads LGHNA; CDR2 reads YNFKEQ. V was shortened by 0 bases and J by 6 bases, with 14 bases between the two germline ends. The CDR3 covers 16 residues.

This sequence joins TRBV7-9 and TRBJ2-5; tentatively, D is TRBD2 (6 bases). Between the trimmed V and J ends, which lost 0 bases and 1 base, there was a span of 12 bases. The CDR3 length is 16 residues. CDR1 is SEHNR and CDR2 is FQNEAQ in the germline V gene (reference sequence). The CDR3 bases are TGTGCCAGCAGCTTAGCCGCGGTTAGCGGCCAAGAGACCCAGTACTTC. Residues: CASSLAAVSGQETQYF. Filled out from reference TRBV7-9 and TRBJ2-5, the complete variable domain reads DTGVSQNPRHKITKRGQNVTFRCDPISEHNRLYWYRQTLGQGPEFLTYFQNEAQLEKSRLLSDRFSAERPKGSFSTLEIQRTEQGDSAMYLCASSLAAVSGQETQYFGPGTRLLVL.

This clone was counted a single time. The chain combines TRBV30 with TRBJ1-3; no firm D call. The germline gives CDR1 GTSNPN, CDR2 SVGIG (reference sequence). The CDR3 covers 12 residues. V was pared by 6 bases and J by 0 bases, with 6 bases between. The CDR3 region has the DNA TGTGCCTGCGGTGACTCTGGAAACACCATATATTTT. Translated, it gives CACGDSGNTIYF.

V is TRBV2 and J is TRBJ1-2; no firm D call. V lost 7 bases, J lost 5 bases, and 11 bases lay in between. Germline CDR1 reads SNHLY; CDR2 reads FYNNEI. The CDR3 totals 12 residues. The CDR3 nucleotides are TGTGCCAGCACTACCTCTGTATATGGCTACACCTTC. Translated, it gives CASTTSVYGYTF. The full variable domain, rest sourced from reference TRBV2 and TRBJ1-2, is EPEVTQTPSHQVTQMGQEVILRCVPISNHLYFYWYRQILGQKVEFLVSFYNNEISEKSEIFDDQFSVERPDGSNFTLKIRSTKLEDSAMYFCASTTSVYGYTFGSGTRLTVV.

The chain links TRBV4-1 to TRBJ2-2, with a weak D call TRBD2 (5 bases). Deletions cut 0 bases from V and 4 bases from J, with 18 bases between. The CDR3 extends over 18 amino acids. Germline CDR1 reads MGHRA; CDR2 reads YSYEKL. CDR3 bases: TGCGCCAGCAGCCAAGAGTCATCTAGCAGGAGGTTCACCGGGGAGCTGTTTTTT. Amino acids: CASSQESSSRRFTGELFF.

The CDR3 nucleotides are TGTGCCAGCAGAGCTTACGACACCGGGGAGCTGTTTTTT. Translating it yields CASRAYDTGELFF. The chain uses TRBV6-5 and TRBJ2-2; D remains ambiguous. The germline V gene has CDR1 MNHEY and CDR2 SVGAGI. V was trimmed by 6 bases and J by 3 bases, leaving 8 bases between them. The CDR3 has 13 amino acids.

This rearrangement joins TRBV7-9 to TRBJ2-1; 8 nucleotides line up with TRBD2. CDR1 and CDR2 from the germline V gene are SEHNR and FQNEAQ (reference sequence). This CDR3 spans 13 amino acids. With 1 base clipped from V and 7 bases from J, the junction kept 0 bases outside the gene matches. This CDR3 reads CASSLVAGNEQFF. CDR3 DNA: TGTGCCAGCAGCTTAGTAGCGGGGAATGAGCAGTTCTTC.

The gene calls are TRBV5-6 and TRBJ2-2; D might be TRBD1 (5 bases). The V gene lost 3 bases and the J gene lost 5 bases, with 8 bases spanning the gap. The CDR3 length is 13 residues. Germline V gene sequence: CDR1 SGHDT, CDR2 YYEEEE. The CDR3 DNA sequence: TGTGCCAGCAGCTCAGGGTGGACCGGGGAGCTGTTTTTT. Encoded protein: CASSSGWTGELFF.

A few counts support this clone. This chain links TRBV2 with TRBJ1-1, with 7 nucleotides matching TRBD1. This CDR3 is built from 14 residues. Germline V gene data show CDR1 as SNHLY and CDR2 as FYNNEI. The J segment lost 1 base and the V segment lost 7 bases, leaving 6 bases of the junction unmatched. The CDR3 sequence is CASTLDRANTEAFF. The CDR3 DNA is TGTGCCAGCACCCTCGACAGGGCGAACACTGAAGCTTTCTTT.

V usage is TRBV5-1 and J usage is TRBJ2-3; no clear D. Trimming left V 1 base short and J 3 bases short, with 9 bases between. Germline CDR1 is SGHRS and CDR2 is YFSETQ. There are 14 residues in the CDR3. CDR3 DNA sequence: TGCGCCAGCAGCTTGTCTTCCGGGACAGATACGCAGTATTTT. Amino acid sequence: CASSLSSGTDTQYF.

The V call is TRBV9, the J call TRBJ2-2, with TRBD1 identical over 8 bases. Germline assignment: CDR1 SGDLS and CDR2 YYNGEE. After removal of 4 bases from V and 2 bases from J, the junction contained 7 bases not matched to a gene. The CDR3 totals 16 residues. The CDR3 spells CASSPWTGPNTGELFF. The CDR3, as DNA: TGTGCCAGCAGCCCGTGGACAGGGCCAAACACCGGGGAGCTGTTTTTT.

The CDR3 DNA sequence: TGCAGCGTTGGATACAGGGGGGTAGTGGGCTACACCTTC. Translating it yields CSVGYRGVVGYTF. The chain carries TRBV29-1 and TRBJ1-2; TRBD1 aligns across 8 bases. The germline CDR1 and CDR2 sequences are SQVTM and ANQGSEA. V lost 4 bases, J lost 8 bases, and 9 bases stayed unmatched. This CDR3 region has 13 residues.

The CDR3, as DNA: TGTGCCAGCAGCTTGGTGGAGACCGCAGATACGCAGTATTTT. It encodes CASSLVETADTQYF. The J gene is TRBJ2-3, the V gene TRBV5-4; D remains ambiguous. V was pared by 0 bases and J by 4 bases, with 9 bases between. Germline CDR1 reads SGHNT; CDR2 reads YYREEE (reference sequence). The CDR3 has 14 residues.

The CDR3 DNA reads TGTGCCAGCAGCTCGTCCGGGACACCGGAGGCGTACTTC. This encodes CASSSSGTPEAYF. J is TRBJ2-7 and V is TRBV7-9, with D tentatively TRBD1 (6 bases). Germline V CDR1 and CDR2: SEHNR, FQNEAQ (reference sequence). The CDR3 is 13 amino acids. The V gene lost 4 bases and the J gene lost 12 bases, with 19 bases spanning the gap.